The rows below give T cell receptor beta chains drawn from one sample of a study of T cells expressing NK-cell markers. Reprocessing the 5' RACE reads, TCRdb reports a single entry for every CDR3 protein and omits DNA. The sample yields around 280,000 distinct CDR3 sequences, of which the top ten take up about 0.39%. The specimen was blood T cells: a sorted CD56 or NKG2C T cell subset, CD4+ or CD8+ T cells, or bulk PBMC T cells (not recorded which). Source of these receptors: a man aged 18 to 30 in good health. Each CDR3 is given with its conserved first and last residue.

j_gene: TRBJ2-1
v_gene: TRBV24-1
CDR3aa: CATSDARSMYEQFF

j_gene: TRBJ2-2
v_gene: TRBV28
CDR3aa: CASSSSRGARTGELFF

j_gene: TRBJ2-2
v_gene: TRBV5-1
CDR3aa: CASSPWDPQSGELFF

j_gene: TRBJ2-1
v_gene: TRBV5-8
CDR3aa: CASSLVGLAGRNEQFF

j_gene: TRBJ1-1
v_gene: TRBV18
CDR3aa: CASSYSGTVNTEAFF

j_gene: TRBJ2-2
v_gene: TRBV5-6
CDR3aa: CASSLFGFWANTGELFF

j_gene: TRBJ2-1
v_gene: TRBV20-1
CDR3aa: CSAGGGSGRGNEQFF

j_gene: TRBJ2-1
v_gene: TRBV9
CDR3aa: CASSVAGSGEQFF

j_gene: TRBJ2-3
v_gene: TRBV4-3
CDR3aa: CASSHLSDTQYF

j_gene: TRBJ2-1
v_gene: TRBV5-1
CDR3aa: CASSASQGLVVPYEQFF

j_gene: TRBJ2-3
v_gene: TRBV7-6
CDR3aa: CASSLGKGAGTDTQYF

j_gene: TRBJ2-1
v_gene: TRBV12-3/TRBV12-4
CDR3aa: CASTTSSYNEQFF

j_gene: TRBJ2-1
v_gene: TRBV3-1
CDR3aa: CASSQMITAGQFF

j_gene: TRBJ1-4
v_gene: TRBV20-1
CDR3aa: CSARDYLGIGEKLFF

j_gene: TRBJ1-3
v_gene: TRBV20-1
CDR3aa: CSARDLKQSGNTIYF

j_gene: TRBJ1-1
v_gene: TRBV6-2/TRBV6-3
CDR3aa: CASSYPWRFGEGMNTEAFF

j_gene: TRBJ2-3
v_gene: TRBV29-1
CDR3aa: CSVEQSTDTQYF

j_gene: TRBJ2-3
v_gene: TRBV7-6
CDR3aa: CASSFEVGGMLDTQYF

j_gene: TRBJ2-7
v_gene: TRBV20-1
CDR3aa: CSASGGGQGEQYF

j_gene: TRBJ2-1
v_gene: TRBV10-3
CDR3aa: CAIRNRDRDHNEQFF

j_gene: TRBJ1-3
v_gene: TRBV12-3/TRBV12-4
CDR3aa: CASSPPSGSGNTIYF

j_gene: TRBJ2-5
v_gene: TRBV4-2
CDR3aa: CASSATGTGEETQYF

j_gene: TRBJ2-1
v_gene: TRBV4-2
CDR3aa: CASSRPWASGTSGSNYEQFF

j_gene: TRBJ1-4
v_gene: TRBV5-1
CDR3aa: CASSFGSLGEKLFF

j_gene: TRBJ2-1
v_gene: TRBV12-5
CDR3aa: CASGLNTLDEQFF

j_gene: TRBJ2-5
v_gene: TRBV5-1
CDR3aa: CASSPPGLAGEETQYF

j_gene: TRBJ2-5
v_gene: TRBV11-2
CDR3aa: CASSWTGTPKETQYF

j_gene: TRBJ2-5
v_gene: TRBV12-3/TRBV12-4
CDR3aa: CASSLRHRGRGETQYF

j_gene: TRBJ2-3
v_gene: TRBV20-1
CDR3aa: CSASGLAGGSSLTDTQYF

j_gene: TRBJ2-1
v_gene: TRBV20-1
CDR3aa: CSADRDFSGDEQFF

j_gene: TRBJ2-1
v_gene: TRBV7-9
CDR3aa: CASSGVSGRDYNEQFF

j_gene: TRBJ2-5
v_gene: TRBV7-7
CDR3aa: CASSFDTGEAETQYF

j_gene: TRBJ1-2
v_gene: TRBV30
CDR3aa: CAWSVRRASNYGYAF

j_gene: TRBJ1-3
v_gene: TRBV29-1
CDR3aa: CSVSTVGGNTIYF

j_gene: TRBJ2-1
v_gene: TRBV18
CDR3aa: CASSRTGVSGNEQFF

j_gene: TRBJ2-7
v_gene: TRBV7-3
CDR3aa: CASSSSSGSSYEQYF

j_gene: TRBJ1-6
v_gene: TRBV29-1
CDR3aa: CSVCSSYNSPLHF

j_gene: TRBJ2-1
v_gene: TRBV25-1
CDR3aa: CASRRGNEQFF

j_gene: TRBJ1-1
v_gene: TRBV14
CDR3aa: CASSQVGGQMNTEAFF

j_gene: TRBJ1-4
v_gene: TRBV6-1
CDR3aa: CASSGNRVSWEKLFF

j_gene: TRBJ2-5
v_gene: TRBV5-1
CDR3aa: CASSLDGRGPEETQYF

j_gene: TRBJ2-1
v_gene: TRBV12-3/TRBV12-4
CDR3aa: CASTPRQVPNEQFF

j_gene: TRBJ2-1
v_gene: TRBV3-1
CDR3aa: CASTNRGRSGSNEQFF

j_gene: TRBJ2-2
v_gene: TRBV19
CDR3aa: CASSILSSGNTGELFF